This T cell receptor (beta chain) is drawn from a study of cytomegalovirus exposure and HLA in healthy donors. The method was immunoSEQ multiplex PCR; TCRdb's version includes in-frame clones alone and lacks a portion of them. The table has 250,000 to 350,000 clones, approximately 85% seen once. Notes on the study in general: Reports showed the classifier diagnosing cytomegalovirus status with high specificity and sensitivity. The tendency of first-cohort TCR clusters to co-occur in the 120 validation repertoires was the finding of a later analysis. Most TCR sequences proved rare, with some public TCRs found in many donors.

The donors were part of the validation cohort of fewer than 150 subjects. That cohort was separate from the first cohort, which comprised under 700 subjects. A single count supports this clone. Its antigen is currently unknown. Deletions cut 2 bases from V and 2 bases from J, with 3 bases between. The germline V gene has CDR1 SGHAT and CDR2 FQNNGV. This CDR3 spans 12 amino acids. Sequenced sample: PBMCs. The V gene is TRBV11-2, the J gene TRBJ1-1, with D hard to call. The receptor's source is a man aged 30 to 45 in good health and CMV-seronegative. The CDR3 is CASSLSNTEAFF. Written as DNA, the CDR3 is TGTGCCAGCAGCTTATCAAACACTGAAGCTTTCTTT.